This entry lists 17 T cell receptor beta chains sequenced from one sample in a study of immune evolution from preneoplasia to lung adenocarcinoma. Clones were read by immunoSEQ multiplex PCR, and TCRdb kept only the in-frame ones, dropping some. The table lists around 7,000 clones, nearly 75% of them singletons. Sequenced material: FFPE atypical adenomatous hyperplasia tissue from the lung. The subset denotes: atypical adenomatous hyperplasia (AAH), lung preneoplasia. The receptors stem from a donor aged 70 or over with lung adenocarcinoma. Some clones in this sample may be carry-over from other donors' samples.

CDR3: CASSLVGSYEQYF. The CDR3 DNA reads TGCGCCAGCAGCTTGGTGGGATCCTACGAGCAGTACTTC. This sequence joins TRBV5-1 and TRBJ2-7; D uncertain. V was pared by 0 bases and J by 1 base, with 5 bases between. CDR1 and CDR2 (germline): SGHRS, YFSETQ. The CDR3 is made up of 13 amino acids.

This chain connects TRBV4-1 to TRBJ2-5, with a possible D match to TRBD1 (5 bases). Germline CDR1 and CDR2: MGHRA and YSYEKL. Trimming cost V 2 bases and J 0 bases, with 10 bases left between them. This CDR3 contains 15 residues. The CDR3: CASSQTGAHQETQYF. CDR3 nucleotide sequence: TGCGCCAGCAGCCAAACAGGTGCCCACCAAGAGACCCAGTACTTC.

The chain employs TRBV5-4 and TRBJ2-5; possibly TRBD1 for D (5 bases). The CDR3 runs to 14 residues. Trimming stripped 4 bases from V and 5 bases from J, with 15 bases between. The germline V gene encodes CDR1 SGHNT and CDR2 YYREEE (reference sequence). In DNA, the CDR3 is TGTGCCAGCAGCCAGGGTGGTACAAGGGAGACCCAGTACTTC. Translated: CASSQGGTRETQYF.

This chain connects TRBV2 to TRBJ1-2; the D is unclear. CDR1 and CDR2 (germline): SNHLY, FYNNEI. CDR3 length equals 11 residues. Trimming stripped 8 bases from V and 11 bases from J, with 15 bases between. CDR3 sequence: CASREVGPYTF. Written as DNA, the CDR3 is TGTGCCAGCCGCGAGGTTGGGCCGTACACCTTC.

This clone was counted a few times. J is TRBJ2-7 and V is TRBV14, with D possibly matching TRBD1 (5 bases). Germline values: CDR1 SGHDN, CDR2 FVKESK. The length of the CDR3 is 15 residues. V lost 1 base and J 0 bases, leaving 10 bases between the germline ends. The CDR3 DNA reads TGTGCCAGCAGCCAAGGGACACCTAACTCCTACGAGCAGTACTTC. Protein: CASSQGTPNSYEQYF.

The chain has TRBV9 and TRBJ2-7; TRBD1 agrees at 8 bases. V lost 3 bases and J lost 3; bases outside the gene matches: 8. This CDR3 has 15 amino acids. Germline values: CDR1 SGDLS, CDR2 YYNGEE. The CDR3 DNA reads as TGTGCCAGCAGCGCCTCGACAGGGGACCGCTACGAGCAGTACTTC. It translates to CASSASTGDRYEQYF.

The CDR3 is CASSLFAGGEQFF. The CDR3 DNA is TGTGCCAGCAGTTTATTCGCGGGTGGTGAGCAGTTCTTC. V and J are TRBV28 and TRBJ2-1, with D maybe TRBD2 (5 bases). This CDR3 comprises 13 residues. Germline CDR1 is MDHEN and CDR2 is SYDVKM. Trimming shortened V by 1 base and J by 9 bases, and 10 bases separated the two germline ends.

This clone was seen just once. The chain carries TRBV28 and TRBJ2-7; D gene ambiguous. The CDR3 runs to 13 residues. CDR1 is MDHEN, CDR2 SYDVKM, per germline. The V end was cut by 3 bases, the J end by 1 base, with 7 bases between. CDR3 in amino acids: CASSFQPSYEQYF. DNA for the CDR3: TGTGCCAGCAGTTTTCAGCCATCCTACGAGCAGTACTTC.

The chain employs TRBV18 and TRBJ1-3, with unresolved D. With 4 bases removed from V and 0 bases from J, the gap between germline ends came to 13 bases. In germline, CDR1 is KGHSH, CDR2 LQKENI. CDR3 length: 16 residues. For the CDR3, the DNA is TGTGCCAGCTCACTTGATCACCCGAGCTCTGGAAACACCATATATTTT. It specifies CASSLDHPSSGNTIYF. The complete variable domain, with remaining parts taken from reference TRBV18 and TRBJ1-3, reads NAGVMQNPRHLVRRRGQEARLRCSPMKGHSHVYWYRQLPEEGLKFMVYLQKENIIDESGMPKERFSAEFPKEGPSILRIQQVVRGDSAAYFCASSLDHPSSGNTIYFGEGSWLTVV.

The CDR3 DNA follows: TGTGCCAGCAGCTTACACCAGGCCCCGGGGTACGAGCAGTACTTC. Protein: CASSLHQAPGYEQYF. The J gene is TRBJ2-7, the V gene TRBV7-8, with D perhaps TRBD2 (5 bases). The germline V gene encodes CDR1 SGHVS and CDR2 FQNEAQ. The CDR3 runs to 15 residues. Trimming left V 2 bases short and J 4 bases short, with 15 bases between.

V is TRBV29-1 and J is TRBJ1-2; TRBD1 matches at 9 bases. The CDR3 runs to 11 residues. The V gene's germline CDR1 is SQVTM and CDR2 ANQGSEA. V was pared by 8 bases and J by 6 bases, with 4 bases of the junction left unmatched. The CDR3 is CSSWTGDGYTF. CDR3 nucleotide sequence: TGCAGCTCCTGGACAGGGGATGGCTACACCTTC.

The V call is TRBV6-5, the J call TRBJ2-7; 7 nucleotides align to TRBD1. With 6 bases clipped from V and 6 bases from J, the junction kept 5 bases outside the gene matches. From germline, CDR1 is MNHEY and CDR2 SVGAGI. CDR3 length: 12 residues. In nucleotides, the CDR3 is TGTGCCAGCAGAACAGGGGCCGGCGAGCAGTACTTC. It translates to CASRTGAGEQYF.

The chain employs TRBV7-8 and TRBJ1-5, with D unclear. Trimming took 3 bases from V and 3 from J, leaving 3 bases between them. The CDR3 loop spans 12 amino acids. Germline CDR1 is SGHVS and CDR2 is FQNEAQ. The CDR3 region has the DNA TGTGCCAGCAGCTTTTACAATCAGCCCCAGCATTTT. Translated: CASSFYNQPQHF.

The V gene is TRBV6-5, the J gene TRBJ1-1; D possibly corresponds to TRBD1 (5 bases). The CDR3 runs to 13 residues. V dropped 5 bases and J dropped 4 bases, with 11 bases sitting between them. The germline V gene has CDR1 MNHEY and CDR2 SVGAGI. In DNA, the CDR3 is TGTGCCAGCAGTGGGGACTTCCCCACTGAAGCTTTCTTT. It codes for CASSGDFPTEAFF.

This clone was picked up one time. The J gene is TRBJ2-1, the V gene TRBV5-4, with D hard to call. With 0 bases removed from V and 5 bases from J, the gap between germline ends came to 9 bases. The CDR3 is made up of 14 amino acids. Germline V CDR1 and CDR2: SGHNT, YYREEE (reference sequence). The chain's CDR3 is CASSLGGWDNEQFF. The CDR3 DNA is TGTGCCAGCAGCTTGGGGGGATGGGACAATGAGCAGTTCTTC. The entire variable domain, with the rest obtained from reference TRBV5-4 and TRBJ2-1, is as follows: ETGVTQSPTHLIKTRGQQVTLRCSSQSGHNTVSWYQQALGQGPQFIFQYYREEENGRGNFPPRFSGLQFPNYSSELNVNALELDDSALYLCASSLGGWDNEQFFGPGTRLTVL.

This clone was seen a few times. The CDR3 here is CASRATGTDNTEAFF. CDR3 bases: TGCGCCAGCAGGGCCACCGGGACCGATAACACTGAAGCTTTCTTT. V usage is TRBV10-1 and J usage is TRBJ1-1; weak D call: TRBD1 (5 bases). Germline loops: CDR1 WNHNN, CDR2 SYGVQD (reference sequence). Trimming left V 6 bases short and J 2 bases short, with 16 bases between. The length of the CDR3 is 15 residues.

The rearrangement links TRBV6-1 to TRBJ1-5; D ambiguous. V lost 3 bases to trimming and J lost 0 bases, with 3 bases between them. This CDR3 contains 13 residues. Germline V lookup: CDR1 MNHNS, CDR2 SASEGT. Here the CDR3 reads CASSEHSNQPQHF. CDR3 DNA: TGTGCCAGCAGTGAGCATAGCAATCAGCCCCAGCATTTT.